This T cell receptor (beta chain) was found in a study of control samples from healthy donors and cancer patients. The germline V gene encodes CDR1 MNHEY and CDR2 SVGAGI. Trimming cost V 8 bases and J 0 bases, with 17 bases left between them. The CDR3 totals 15 residues. The method was immunoSEQ multiplex PCR; TCRdb's version includes in-frame clones alone and lacks a portion of them. This table holds some 120,000 clones, around 91% found once. This chain links TRBV6-5 with TRBJ2-7; D is unresolved. Sequences were obtained from PBMCs. This clonotype originated in a woman in her forties or fifties with colorectal cancer. This CDR3 reads CASQRASPSSYEQYF. The CDR3 DNA reads TGTGCCAGCCAACGGGCCTCCCCTAGCTCCTACGAGCAGTACTTC.